This record covers a single T cell receptor beta chain. Its antigen remains unidentified. Base qualities are not provided; no much larger clone lies one nucleotide away. Per the germline V gene, MDHEN is the CDR1 and SYDVKM is the CDR2. The CDR3 goes from the cysteine to the phenylalanine over 17 residues. The CDR3 DNA has 51 bases and is translated from base 1. The junction carries 15 bases between V and J, which are trimmed by 3 bases and 0 bases respectively. The sample comes from a study of shared clonotypes between healthy human individuals (dated by TCRdb to 2020 to 2021). Turning to the overall study: The cohort comprised two women and a few men aged 18 to 49 years. Per donor, three plates each were used for CD4 naive and CD4 memory, two for CD8 naive, and one for CD8 memory. To increase sequencing depth and limit assay-specific biases, different laboratories used diverse techniques to prepare libraries and sequence TCR repertoires. To estimate repertoire size and how much clonotype sharing occurs between individuals, the study deeply sequenced the blood TCR repertoires of roughly 5 healthy adults. Per donor, leukapheresis produced somewhere between about 0.94 and 9.5 billion PBMCs. The investigation overall reported the following: Larger estimated clonotype richness was generally found for naive subsets than for memory subsets. Pairwise subsampling indicated that sequencing depth was expected to affect the degree of clonotype sharing among donors. Clonotypes shared by all four sorted-subset donors showed higher generation probabilities than non-shared clonotypes. Across several donors, about 5% of naive CD4, roughly 3.5% of naive CD8, about 2.3% of memory CD4, and around 0.4% of memory CD8 clonotypes were shared. Rarefaction of sorted-subset datasets indicated incomplete sequencing despite the large sequencing depth. The genetic and exposure-history diversity represented was limited by the small number of donors. Sampling was restricted to blood, and TCR repertoires in tissues likely differ from the TCR repertoires found in blood.

The donors were healthy, HIV-negative adults who had no recently reported acute infections or vaccinations. All donors were Caucasian adults living in Nashville, Tennessee, USA. CD4+ T cells were enriched through magnetic negative selection, after which naive cells were positively selected on CD45RA and the remaining negative fraction served as the memory subset. Blood was collected by leukapheresis, and PBMCs were isolated by Ficoll-Histopaque density gradient centrifugation and then cryopreserved in liquid nitrogen vapor phase. Purity and quantity of every magnetically sorted T cell population were checked by analytical flow cytometry. Genomic DNA was isolated from each sorted fraction and quantified by UV absorbance on a Nanodrop 2000c. Using the deep immunoSEQ assay, multiplex PCR amplified TCR CDR3 regions from genomic DNA. Extracted genomic DNA from each cell subset was spread evenly across all wells of several immunoSEQ 96-well plates, with each plate serving as a replicate. For sorted subsets, 200 ng of genomic DNA, equivalent to about 30,000 T cell genomes, went into each replicate PCR. Purified libraries were quantified with a Qubit 3.0 fluorometer, sized on a Bioanalyzer 2100, and re-quantified with the KAPA Library Quantification kit. A separate single-read 150-cycle Illumina NextSeq 550 flow cell was used to sequence each immunoSEQ 96-well plate. The source study handled its data this way. Because only junctional sequences without quality scores were contained in the immunoSEQ output, filtering matching that applied to full-length reads could not be performed. To assign V/J genes and CDR3, sequences were annotated using PyIR, a Python wrapper for IgBLAST v1.9, with IMGT germline references. Reads were removed for weak V/J assignments (E-value above 1e-6), missing CDR3, stop codons, out-of-frame junctions, or ambiguous translated residues. V3J clonotypes were defined as sequences sharing an identical inferred V gene, J gene, and CDR3 amino acid sequence. The percentage overlap between two repertoires was calculated by dividing the number of shared unique clonotypes by the size of the smaller repertoire. Richness of each repertoire was evaluated using RTK rarefaction, the Chao1 estimator, and Recon v2.1 estimates of unobserved clonotypes. Generation probabilities were computed with OLGA for all TCRbeta clonotypes obtained by the gDNA method from a few donors. Imported from immuneACCESS, the table was reduced by TCRdb to in-frame sequences with V and J called. These copies leave out some clones; in studies compared against another copy, an unresolved V gene accounts for under half, and the cause of the remainder is not known. V, J and clone size derive from that table, while D and trimming were established from the DNA sequence. The sample profile shows 600,000 to 750,000 clones; about three quarters of them were found once. 1.8% of the sample belongs to the ten largest clones.

The sequenced sample consisted of memory CD4+ T cells sorted from blood. In the paper's terms, the cell subset or site label means: CD45RA-negative fraction. This sequence uses TRBV28 and TRBJ1-3; the D gene is unclear. The receptor was derived from a woman in her twenties or thirties in good health. CDR3 sequence: CASSFVLGRPSGNTIYF. The DNA sequence is TGTGCCAGCAGTTTTGTTCTGGGCCGACCCTCTGGAAACACCATATATTTT.